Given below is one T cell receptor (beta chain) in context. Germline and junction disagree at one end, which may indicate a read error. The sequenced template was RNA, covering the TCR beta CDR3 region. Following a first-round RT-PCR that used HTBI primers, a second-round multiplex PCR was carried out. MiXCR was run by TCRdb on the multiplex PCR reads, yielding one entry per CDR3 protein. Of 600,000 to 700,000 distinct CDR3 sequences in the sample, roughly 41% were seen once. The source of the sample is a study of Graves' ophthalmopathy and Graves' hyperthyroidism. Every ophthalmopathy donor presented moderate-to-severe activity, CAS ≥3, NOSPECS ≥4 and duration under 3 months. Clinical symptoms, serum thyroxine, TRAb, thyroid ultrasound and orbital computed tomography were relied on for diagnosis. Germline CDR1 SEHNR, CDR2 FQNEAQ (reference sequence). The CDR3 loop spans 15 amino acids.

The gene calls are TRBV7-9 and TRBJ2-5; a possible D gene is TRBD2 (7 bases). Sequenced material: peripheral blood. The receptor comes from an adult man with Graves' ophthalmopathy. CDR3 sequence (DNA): TGTGCTAGCAGCTTAGGAAGGGGGGGCCAAGAGACCCAGCACTTC. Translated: CASSLGRGGQETQHF.